This T cell receptor beta chain was identified in a study of blood T cells in healthy people across ages. About the study: T cells yielded about one barcoded beta molecule per two cells through template switching.

To note about this clonotype: Its target is not known. One end of the junction varies from germline; a read error may be responsible.

This CDR3 is built from 15 residues. CDR1 is SGHDT and CDR2 is YYEEEE in the germline V gene. Together with a sample-barcoded 5' primer, a J-beta primer mix was included in a second PCR lasting about 7 to 12 cycles. One entry per CDR3 protein, called by TCRdb with MiXCR from the 5' RACE reads. The repertoire holds around 1.7 million distinct CDR3 sequences, with 28% as singletons. Broader study findings: When set beside aged donors, long-lived donors presented more naive CD4+ cells and higher diversity. The study could not conclusively compare naive and antigen-experienced cells, given its unsorted PBMCs. Per-million-T-cell TCR beta diversity fell roughly linearly with age.

Sequencing was done on a sample of blood. This receptor was identified in a woman in her 30s in good health. The chain recombines TRBV5-6 with TRBJ2-3; a possible D gene is TRBD1 (6 bases). The CDR3 here is CACSLPQGNTDTQYF. The DNA of the CDR3 is TGTGCCTGCAGCTTGCCTCAGGGGAACACAGATACGCAGTATTTT.